The 32 T cell receptor beta chains below come from one sample, sequenced in a study of beta chain features in type 1 diabetes. Expressed TCRB transcripts got sequenced, as all isolated RNA was reverse transcribed. Repertoires were generated with immunoSEQ multiplex PCR, while TCRdb's copy carries only in-frame clones and drops some. Altogether a few hundred thousand clones are present, 9.5% to 12% being singletons, with the ten largest covering approximately 0.016%. The material sequenced was naive CD4+ T cells from blood. The receptor source for this set is a woman aged 25 to 39 in good health.

This clone was seen a few times. V usage is TRBV6-6 and J usage is TRBJ1-5; 8 bases map to TRBD1. V lost 8 bases, J lost 0 bases, and 6 bases stayed unmatched. The CDR3 has 15 amino acids. Germline V gene sequence: CDR1 MNHNY, CDR2 SVGAGI (reference sequence). This chain's CDR3 is CASGTGADSNQPQHF. The CDR3 DNA is TGTGCCAGCGGGACAGGAGCAGATAGCAATCAGCCCCAGCATTTT.

In DNA, the CDR3 is TGTGCCAGCAAAATCCACAGGGGGCAAGATGAAAAACTGTTTTTT. Translation: CASKIHRGQDEKLFF. The V call is TRBV6-5, the J call TRBJ1-4; TRBD1 matches at 9 bases. CDR3 length equals 15 residues. Germline CDR1 reads MNHEY; CDR2 reads SVGAGI. Losses at the gene ends were 7 bases for V and 6 bases for J; bases not matched to a gene: 9.

This clone was seen a handful of times. The chain has TRBV30 and TRBJ1-6; D gene ambiguous. Trimming stripped 0 bases from V and 2 bases from J, with 5 bases between. Per the germline V gene, CDR1 is GTSNPN and CDR2 is SVGIG (reference sequence). CDR3 size: 14 residues. CDR3 nucleotides: TGTGCCTGGAGTGTATCAGCCTATAATTCACCCCTCCACTTT. Residues: CAWSVSAYNSPLHF.

This clone was counted only a few times. This same CDR3 is encoded by further DNA sequences in the sample. This chain uses TRBV7-2 with TRBJ2-1; 9 nucleotides align to TRBD2. The CDR3 has 17 amino acids. The ends lost 0 bases at V and 4 bases at J; junction bases unmatched: 7. Germline CDR1 and CDR2: SGHTA and FQGNSA. CDR3 nucleotide sequence: TGTGCCAGCAGCTTAGCGAGTGGGCTAGCGGGGTACAATGAGCAGTTCTTC. This codes for CASSLASGLAGYNEQFF.

This clone was found many times. V gene TRBV29-1 combines with J gene TRBJ2-3, with a tentative D call TRBD1 (6 bases). CDR3 length: 12 amino acids. The germline CDR1 and CDR2 sequences are SQVTM and ANQGSEA. V was cut by 7 bases and J by 6 bases, with 14 bases left in between. CDR3: CSAATGLDTQYF. In DNA, the CDR3 is TGCAGCGCAGCCACAGGGTTGGATACGCAGTATTTT.

This clone came up a few times. The chain recombines TRBV4-3 with TRBJ2-1; tentative D call: TRBD2 (6 bases). The CDR3 has 16 residues. V dropped 4 bases and J dropped 0 bases, with 13 bases sitting between them. Germline V CDR1 and CDR2: LGHNA, YSLEER. The CDR3 is CASSLLSGSSYNEQFF. The CDR3 DNA follows: TGCGCCAGCAGCCTCCTTAGCGGTAGCTCCTACAATGAGCAGTTCTTC.

There are a few counts of this clone. The genes are TRBV7-9 and TRBJ2-3; no definite D call. The CDR3 covers 13 residues. V was shortened by 5 bases and J by 1 base, with 7 bases between the two germline ends. Germline V gene data show CDR1 as SEHNR and CDR2 as FQNEAQ (reference sequence). CDR3 sequence: CASSPRGTDTQYF. CDR3 nucleotide sequence: TGTGCCAGCAGCCCACGGGGCACAGATACGCAGTATTTT.

This clone appeared a few times. Other DNA sequences in this specimen translate into the identical CDR3. The chain combines TRBV14 with TRBJ2-1, with 12 bases aligning to TRBD2. J lost 5 bases, V lost 4 bases, and 3 bases had no gene match. The CDR3 sequence is 15 residues long. In germline, CDR1 is SGHDN, CDR2 FVKESK. The CDR3, as DNA: TGTGCCAGCAGCCCGGGACTAGCGGGTAACAATGAGCAGTTCTTC. It is translated as CASSPGLAGNNEQFF.

The CDR3 protein is CATSSPRDRTLTSTIYF. The CDR3 DNA is TGTGCCACCAGCAGTCCCCGGGACAGGACTTTGACGAGCACCATATATTTT. The V call is TRBV15, the J call TRBJ1-3, with 8 positions matching TRBD1. This CDR3 is built from 17 residues. The V gene end was trimmed by 3 bases and the J gene end by 9 bases; junction bases not matched to a gene: 16. Looked up from germline, CDR1 is LNHNV and CDR2 is YYDKDF (reference sequence).

This clone has more than one count but fewer than ten. The chain is built from TRBV19 and TRBJ1-5, with D possibly being TRBD1 (5 bases). This CDR3 has 16 amino acids. V was shortened by 3 bases and J by 0 bases, with 12 bases between the two germline ends. Germline V gene lookup returns CDR1 LNHDA and CDR2 SQIVND (reference sequence). The CDR3 sequence: CASSITGAPSNQPQHF. In DNA, the CDR3 is TGTGCCAGTAGTATCACAGGCGCTCCTAGCAATCAGCCCCAGCATTTT.

This clone was recorded a few times. The chain is built from TRBV4-3 and TRBJ2-1, with 11 bases that match TRBD2. Germline-derived CDR1 and CDR2 are LGHNA and YSLEER. With V trimmed by 4 bases and J by 0 bases, 2 bases remained unmatched. This CDR3 comprises 16 residues. CDR3 coding DNA: TGCGCCAGCAGCCTAGCGGGAGGGTCCTCCTACAATGAGCAGTTCTTC. Its protein product is CASSLAGGSSYNEQFF.

This clone was observed a handful of times. This chain connects TRBV7-9 to TRBJ1-1; TRBD1 agrees at 7 bases. This CDR3 has 13 amino acids. Per germline, CDR1 SEHNR and CDR2 FQNEAQ (reference sequence). After removal of 6 bases from V and 3 bases from J, the junction contained 4 bases not matched to a gene. DNA of the CDR3: TGTGCCAGCAGTTCACAGGGGCACACTGAAGCTTTCTTT. This gives the protein CASSSQGHTEAFF.

The chain links TRBV27 to TRBJ2-5; perhaps TRBD1 as D (6 bases). CDR3 length: 15 residues. V lost 6 bases and J lost 7, with 21 bases in between. Germline-derived CDR1 and CDR2 are MNHEY and SMNVEV (reference sequence). The CDR3 DNA follows: TGTGCCAGCAGCCCCAGGGGCGGAAAAGGGTGGACCCAGTACTTC. Residues: CASSPRGGKGWTQYF.

There are a few counts of this clone. The chain couples TRBV7-8 to TRBJ2-5; 7 nucleotides match TRBD1. The V and J ends lost 5 bases and 2 bases, in that order; junction bases with no gene match: 2. Germline V gives CDR1 SGHVS, CDR2 FQNEAQ. This CDR3 is 13 amino acids long. The CDR3 bases are TGTGCCAGCAGCCGGGACAGACAAGAGACCCAGTACTTC. Protein product: CASSRDRQETQYF.

This clone was observed a few times. This rearrangement joins TRBV19 to TRBJ2-2, with D tentatively TRBD1 (6 bases). The CDR3 totals 15 residues. Germline V CDR1 and CDR2: LNHDA, SQIVND (reference sequence). The ends were cut back, 2 bases at V and 0 bases at J, with 7 bases in the middle. In nucleotides, the CDR3 is TGTGCCAGTAGTATAAGGGGGTCGAACACCGGGGAGCTGTTTTTT. The encoded protein is CASSIRGSNTGELFF.

The chain combines TRBV9 with TRBJ2-7, with TRBD2 matching 11 bases. CDR1 and CDR2 (germline): SGDLS, YYNGEE. Losses at the gene ends were 4 bases for V and 0 bases for J; bases not matched to a gene: 3. This CDR3 comprises 15 residues. The CDR3 coding sequence is TGTGCCAGCAGCCGGGGACTAGCGGACTCCTACGAGCAGTACTTC. Translation: CASSRGLADSYEQYF. The entire variable domain, with the rest obtained from reference TRBV9 and TRBJ2-7, is as follows: DSGVTQTPKHLITATGQRVTLRCSPRSGDLSVYWYQQSLDQGLQFLIQYYNGEERAKGNILERFSAQQFPDLHSELNLSSLELGDSALYFCASSRGLADSYEQYFGPGTRLTVT.

The CDR3 is CASGLAGPDTQYF. Written as DNA, the CDR3 is TGTGCCAGCGGACTAGCGGGACCAGATACGCAGTATTTT. The gene calls are TRBV19 and TRBJ2-3; 12 bases are a match to TRBD2. CDR1 and CDR2 (germline): LNHDA, SQIVND (reference sequence). V was pared by 9 bases and J by 4 bases, with 2 bases of the junction left unmatched. The CDR3 is 13 amino acids.

The V call is TRBV5-1, the J call TRBJ2-3, with 8 bases that match TRBD1. This CDR3 is built from 15 residues. Germline CDR1 reads SGHRS; CDR2 reads YFSETQ. J lost 4 bases, V lost 0 bases, and 4 bases had no gene match. In nucleotides, the CDR3 is TGCGCCAGCAGCTTGGGGGGACAGGTTTCAGATACGCAGTATTTT. Amino acid sequence: CASSLGGQVSDTQYF.

The chain has TRBV19 and TRBJ2-1, with 8 nucleotides matching TRBD1. V shed 4 bases, J shed 6 bases, and the junction held 8 bases outside the gene matches. Germline V lookup: CDR1 LNHDA, CDR2 SQIVND (reference sequence). The CDR3 is made up of 15 amino acids. The CDR3 region has the DNA TGTGCCAGTAGTAGAGACAGGGGAGCGTTCAATGAGCAGTTCTTC. Its translation is CASSRDRGAFNEQFF.

This clone occurred a few times. The chain combines TRBV6-5 with TRBJ2-7; tentatively, D is TRBD1 (6 bases). The germline CDR1 and CDR2 sequences are MNHEY and SVGAGI. Trimming shortened V by 5 bases and J by 2 bases, and 10 bases separated the two germline ends. This CDR3 region has 13 residues. DNA for the CDR3: TGTGCCAGCAGTCGCGAGGGGGCCTACGAGCAGTACTTC. Amino acids: CASSREGAYEQYF.

V is TRBV9 and J is TRBJ2-7, with TRBD1 matching 7 bases. Germline values: CDR1 SGDLS, CDR2 YYNGEE. V was clipped by 3 bases and J by 2 bases; unmatched bases: 5. This CDR3 has 14 amino acids. Here the CDR3 reads CASSAGQVAYEQYF. CDR3 coding DNA: TGTGCCAGCAGCGCAGGACAGGTCGCCTACGAGCAGTACTTC.

In this sample, this clone turned up a few times. The J gene is TRBJ2-3, the V gene TRBV29-1; TRBD2 might be the D (6 bases). Trimming took off 4 bases at V and 1 base at J, with 12 bases between the two ends. Per the germline V gene, CDR1 is SQVTM and CDR2 is ANQGSEA. The CDR3 is 14 amino acids. CDR3 sequence: CSVARSGGTDTQYF. The CDR3 region has the DNA TGCAGCGTTGCGCGTAGCGGTGGCACAGATACGCAGTATTTT.

In this sample, this clone turned up a few times. The rearrangement joins TRBV7-9 to TRBJ2-1; D is unresolved. This CDR3 has 15 residues. Trimming left V 1 base short and J 4 bases short, with 11 bases between. Germline V gives CDR1 SEHNR, CDR2 FQNEAQ (reference sequence). The CDR3 loop is CASSLVLGRYNEQFF. The CDR3 DNA reads as TGTGCCAGCAGCTTAGTACTTGGCAGGTACAATGAGCAGTTCTTC.

This clone turned up a few times. The V gene is TRBV30, the J gene TRBJ2-3, with D perhaps matching TRBD2 (5 bases). The CDR3 sequence is 15 residues long. Trimming took 3 bases from V and 0 from J, leaving 13 bases between them. Germline V gene data show CDR1 as GTSNPN and CDR2 as SVGIG (reference sequence). CDR3 in DNA: TGTGCCTGGAGATTTAAGCGGACTAGCACAGATACGCAGTATTTT. This gives the protein CAWRFKRTSTDTQYF.

This rearrangement joins TRBV28 to TRBJ2-1; 7 bases line up with TRBD2. The length of the CDR3 is 14 residues. Germline V gene sequence: CDR1 MDHEN, CDR2 SYDVKM. Trimming at V came to 9 bases and at J to 0 bases, leaving 5 bases not matched to a gene. For the CDR3, the DNA is TGTGCCAGTCAAAGCGGGGACTCCTACAATGAGCAGTTCTTC. It translates to CASQSGDSYNEQFF.

This chain uses TRBV7-9 with TRBJ2-1, with 9 bases lining up with TRBD1. Germline V gene lookup returns CDR1 SEHNR and CDR2 FQNEAQ (reference sequence). This CDR3 is built from 18 residues. With 5 bases clipped from V and 10 bases from J, the junction kept 21 bases outside the gene matches. CDR3 bases: TGTGCCAGCAGCCCGCGAGGGGGGGGGACAGGGAAGAATCAGGAGCAGTTCTTC. It encodes CASSPRGGGTGKNQEQFF.

There are a few counts of this clone. This sequence joins TRBV7-9 and TRBJ2-3, with 7 bases lining up with TRBD1. V lost 2 bases and J lost 3; bases outside the gene matches: 8. Germline V gene sequence: CDR1 SEHNR, CDR2 FQNEAQ (reference sequence). This CDR3 contains 16 residues. This CDR3 is CASSLSPGQTTDTQYF. CDR3 DNA: TGTGCCAGCAGCTTATCACCGGGACAGACGACAGATACGCAGTATTTT.

V usage is TRBV9 and J usage is TRBJ2-1, with TRBD2 identical over 10 bases. V gave up 2 bases and J gave up 6 bases; unmatched junction bases: 5. The CDR3 covers 15 residues. From germline, CDR1 is SGDLS and CDR2 YYNGEE. The CDR3 nucleotides are TGTGCCAGCAGCGTTACTAGCGGGATCGGCAATGAGCAGTTCTTC. Translated, it gives CASSVTSGIGNEQFF.

The J gene is TRBJ2-2, the V gene TRBV19; D not resolved. Trimming stripped 3 bases from V and 1 base from J, with 12 bases between. The germline gives CDR1 LNHDA, CDR2 SQIVND (reference sequence). This CDR3 is 16 amino acids long. The CDR3 loop is CASSMGPNLNTGELFF. CDR3 sequence (DNA): TGTGCCAGTAGTATGGGCCCGAACCTGAACACCGGGGAGCTGTTTTTT.

This clone has just a few counts. The chain recombines TRBV11-2 with TRBJ2-1; D is ambiguous. Trimming shortened V by 6 bases and J by 6 bases, and 6 bases separated the two germline ends. Germline assignment: CDR1 SGHAT and CDR2 FQNNGV. The CDR3 consists of 11 residues. CDR3 sequence reads: CASSPINEQFF. The CDR3 DNA sequence: TGTGCCAGCAGTCCCATCAATGAGCAGTTCTTC.

This chain uses TRBV7-9 with TRBJ1-4; a possible D gene is TRBD1 (5 bases). V lost 0 bases and J lost 8, with 16 bases in between. The CDR3 runs 16 residues. Per germline, CDR1 SEHNR and CDR2 FQNEAQ (reference sequence). The CDR3: CASSLAGQVLGEKLFF. CDR3 DNA sequence: TGTGCCAGCAGCTTAGCGGGGCAGGTTCTTGGCGAAAAACTGTTTTTT.

This clone has a handful of counts. This chain connects TRBV30 to TRBJ1-2; 8 nucleotides line up with TRBD1. The ends lost 4 bases at V and 2 bases at J; junction bases unmatched: 9. Germline V CDR1 and CDR2: GTSNPN, SVGIG (reference sequence). This CDR3 is built from 15 residues. This CDR3 reads CAWIPRQGTNYGYTF. DNA for the CDR3: TGTGCCTGGATTCCGAGACAGGGGACGAACTATGGCTACACCTTC.